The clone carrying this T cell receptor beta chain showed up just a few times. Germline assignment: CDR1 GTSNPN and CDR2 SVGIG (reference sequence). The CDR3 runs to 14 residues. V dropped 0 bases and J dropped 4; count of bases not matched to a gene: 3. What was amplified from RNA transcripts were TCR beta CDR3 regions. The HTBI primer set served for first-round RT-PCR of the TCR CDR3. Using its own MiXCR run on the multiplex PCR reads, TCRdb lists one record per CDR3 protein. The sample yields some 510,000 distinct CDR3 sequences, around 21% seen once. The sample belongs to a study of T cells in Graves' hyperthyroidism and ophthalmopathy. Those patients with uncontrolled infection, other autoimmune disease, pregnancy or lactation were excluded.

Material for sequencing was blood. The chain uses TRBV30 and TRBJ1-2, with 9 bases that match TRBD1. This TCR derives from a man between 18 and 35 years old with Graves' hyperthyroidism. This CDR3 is CAWSVGTGTYGYTF. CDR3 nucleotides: TGTGCCTGGAGTGTGGGGACAGGGACCTATGGCTACACCTTC.